This is a list of T cell receptor beta chains from one sample in a study of molecular identifiers for immune sequencing clone quantification. TCRdb passed the PCR reads through MiXCR, listing each CDR3 protein once. This sample has roughly 65,000 distinct CDR3 sequences, with less than 20% found just once. The specimen was naive CD8+ T cells from blood, with Jurkat cell RNA spiked in. All receptors come from a human donor in good health. Some libraries in this study had Jurkat cell RNA spiked in. CDR3s include the opening cysteine and the closing phenylalanine or tryptophan.

J gene,V gene,CDR3 protein
TRBJ2-7,TRBV4-3,CASSQDRGFPEQYF
TRBJ2-7,TRBV3-1,CASSQALAVNSYEQYF
TRBJ2-5,TRBV30,CAWSTIWGETQYF
TRBJ2-1,TRBV27,CASSSRLEGHEQFF
TRBJ1-1,TRBV19,CASSIRMNTEAFF
TRBJ2-2,TRBV28,CASSPLGGANTGELFF
TRBJ2-7,TRBV6-2/TRBV6-3,CASSYVPYEQYF
TRBJ1-1,TRBV5-1,CASSSRYQENTEAFF
TRBJ2-7,TRBV19,CASSESGISYEQYF
TRBJ2-3,TRBV5-1,CASSSAGFKLAASTDTQYF
TRBJ2-1,TRBV20-1,CSAQLAGGYNEQFF
TRBJ2-7,TRBV4-1,CASSQEAGATSYEQYF
TRBJ2-7,TRBV5-8,CASSPRTSYYEQYF
TRBJ2-3,TRBV30,CAWSVLEGTQYF
TRBJ2-1,TRBV7-9,CASSLAVRQPWDEQFF
TRBJ1-5,TRBV15,CATSRGLQGGNQPQHF
TRBJ2-1,TRBV7-9,CAGGETSVWNEQFF
TRBJ2-3,TRBV7-8,CASSSGRASNQDTQYF
TRBJ2-1,TRBV6-2/TRBV6-3,CASSPPAIGGQEQFF
TRBJ1-5,TRBV5-6,CASSPWGTGIESNQPQHF
TRBJ1-1,TRBV5-1,CASSLMGGTEAFF
TRBJ1-1,TRBV7-9,CASSLAGLQPRNTEAFF
TRBJ2-3,TRBV19,CASSMGSDTQYF
TRBJ2-5,TRBV29-1,CSVDGVQGLQETQYF
TRBJ2-7,TRBV5-4,CASSFGPSGGGASYEQYF
TRBJ2-3,TRBV7-2,CASFSGRGTDTQYF
TRBJ1-5,TRBV19,CASSILRTGGDQPQHF
TRBJ2-4,TRBV6-6,CASTPDRGSKNIQYF
TRBJ1-2,TRBV12-3/TRBV12-4,CASSFLVYDGYTF
TRBJ2-7,TRBV25-1,CASSEWEGVTF
TRBJ1-2,TRBV12-3/TRBV12-4,CASLGTGFVYGYTF
TRBJ2-7,TRBV4-2,CASSPRHSYEQYF
TRBJ2-7,TRBV14,CASSHLHGPISYEQYF
TRBJ2-3,TRBV9,CASSVEGGTDTQYF
TRBJ2-7,TRBV15,CATSSAWASGTEKF
TRBJ1-2,TRBV4-1,CASSLQGKAGYTF
TRBJ2-7,TRBV29-1,CSVRAGDRYEQYF
TRBJ1-1,TRBV5-1,CASGLGVQGNTEAFF
TRBJ1-1,TRBV10-3,CAISEYVRAAEAFF
TRBJ1-4,TRBV7-9,CASSPLEKLFF
TRBJ2-7,TRBV11-2,CASAGGPHEQYF
TRBJ2-7,TRBV25-1,CASNPGQGYEQYF
TRBJ2-7,TRBV6-5,CASSYSTGSSYEQYF
TRBJ2-5,TRBV12-3/TRBV12-4,CASSSAEGLAGQETRYF
TRBJ2-3,TRBV11-3,CASSRLAGDTQYF
TRBJ2-2,TRBV12-3/TRBV12-4,CASTKGQAGELFF
TRBJ1-1,TRBV7-9,CASSLTYLQGSEAFF
TRBJ2-3,TRBV5-4,CASSVGTGGLLDTQYF
TRBJ2-7,TRBV9,CASSVDSSSPLEQYF
TRBJ2-5,TRBV7-9,CASSLTGGKETQYF
TRBJ1-2,TRBV28,CASSFQGARGHGYTF
TRBJ2-5,TRBV27,CASSLGETQYF
TRBJ2-4,TRBV21-1,CASSKAAGALSSNIQYF
TRBJ2-3,TRBV7-3,CASSLNPTDTQYF